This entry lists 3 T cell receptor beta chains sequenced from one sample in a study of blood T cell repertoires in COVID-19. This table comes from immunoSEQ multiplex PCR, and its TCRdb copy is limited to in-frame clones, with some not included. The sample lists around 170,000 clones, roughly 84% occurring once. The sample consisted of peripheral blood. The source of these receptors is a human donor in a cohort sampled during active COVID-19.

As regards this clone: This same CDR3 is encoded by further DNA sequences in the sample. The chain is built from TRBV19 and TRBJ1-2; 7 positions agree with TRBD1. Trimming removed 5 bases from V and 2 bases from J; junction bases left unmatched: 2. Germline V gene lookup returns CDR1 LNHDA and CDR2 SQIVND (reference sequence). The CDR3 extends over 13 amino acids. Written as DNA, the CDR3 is TGTGCCAGTAGTCCGACAGGGAACTATGGCTACACCTTC. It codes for CASSPTGNYGYTF.

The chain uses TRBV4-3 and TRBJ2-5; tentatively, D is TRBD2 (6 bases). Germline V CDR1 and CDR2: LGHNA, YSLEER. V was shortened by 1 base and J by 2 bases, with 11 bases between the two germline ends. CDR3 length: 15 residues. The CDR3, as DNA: TGCGCCAGCAGCCAAGGGGCGGGAATGCAAGAGACCCAGTACTTC. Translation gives CASSQGAGMQETQYF.

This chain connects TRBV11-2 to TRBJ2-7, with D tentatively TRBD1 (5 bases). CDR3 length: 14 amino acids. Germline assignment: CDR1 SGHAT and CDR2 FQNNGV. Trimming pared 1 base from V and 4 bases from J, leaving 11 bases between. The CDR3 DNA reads TGTGCCAGCAGCTTAGCCCCAGGGATATACGAGCAGTACTTC. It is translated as CASSLAPGIYEQYF.